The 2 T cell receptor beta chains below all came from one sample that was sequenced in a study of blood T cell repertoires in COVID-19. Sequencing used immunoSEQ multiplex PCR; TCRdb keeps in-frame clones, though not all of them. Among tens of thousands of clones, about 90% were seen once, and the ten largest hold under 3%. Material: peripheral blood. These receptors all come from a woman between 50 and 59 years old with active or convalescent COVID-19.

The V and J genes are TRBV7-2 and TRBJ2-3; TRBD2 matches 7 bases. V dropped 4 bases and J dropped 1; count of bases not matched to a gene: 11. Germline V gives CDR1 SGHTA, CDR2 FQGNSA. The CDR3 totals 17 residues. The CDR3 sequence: CASSSSPGLAGTDTQYF. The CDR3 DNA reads TGTGCCAGCAGCTCATCCCCCGGGCTAGCGGGCACAGATACGCAGTATTTT.

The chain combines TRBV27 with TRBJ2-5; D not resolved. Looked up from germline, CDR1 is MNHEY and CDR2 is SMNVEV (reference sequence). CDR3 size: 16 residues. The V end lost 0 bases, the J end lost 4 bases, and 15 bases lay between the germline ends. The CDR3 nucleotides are TGTGCCAGCAGTTTATCGGTCGACAAGGTGGGAGAGACCCAGTACTTC. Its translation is CASSLSVDKVGETQYF.